Listed here are 2 T cell receptor beta chains from one sample, sequenced in a study of T cells in Graves' hyperthyroidism and ophthalmopathy. There were TCR beta CDR3 regions amplified from RNA transcripts. During a first-round RT-PCR of the TCR CDR3, the HTBI primer set was used. Using its own MiXCR run on the multiplex PCR reads, TCRdb lists one record per CDR3 protein. The data show about 290,000 distinct CDR3 sequences, around 15% seen once. The sequenced material came from blood. The receptors were gathered from a woman in her thirties or forties with Graves' hyperthyroidism.

Ten or more counts support this clonotype. The chain carries TRBV20-1 and TRBJ2-7; D not certain. The CDR3 consists of 12 residues. V was trimmed by 3 bases and J by 5 bases, leaving 11 bases between them. Germline V lookup: CDR1 DFQATT, CDR2 SNEGSKA (reference sequence). This CDR3 reads CSARPNLDEQYF. The DNA of the CDR3 is TGCAGTGCTAGGCCCAATCTTGACGAGCAGTACTTC.

At least ten counts were recorded for this clonotype. The V gene is TRBV7-2, the J gene TRBJ2-7; D may be TRBD1 or TRBD2 (5 bases each). This CDR3 is 13 amino acids long. Germline assignment: CDR1 SGHTA and CDR2 FQGNSA. Trimming stripped 1 base from V and 5 bases from J, with 9 bases between. In DNA form, the CDR3 reads TGTGCCAGCAGCTTAGGTGGGGGTAACGAGCAGTACTTC. Amino acids: CASSLGGGNEQYF.